This TCR beta chain stems from a study of shared clonotypes between healthy human individuals. Generated by immunoSEQ multiplex PCR, the TCRdb table keeps only in-frame clones and is missing some. Seen here are 2 million to 2.5 million clones, just over 90% observed once, and the top ten hold over 1.5%. Positive CCR7 selection of CD45RO-negative cells yielded the naive CD8 cells, and terminally differentiated effector memory CD45RA+ cells were excluded. Within Nashville, Tennessee resided all donors, each a Caucasian adult. Deletions cut 1 base from V and 3 bases from J, with 5 bases between. From germline, CDR1 is SGHKS and CDR2 YYEKEE (reference sequence). CDR3 length: 13 amino acids.

The sequencing input was naive CD8+ T cells from PBMCs. The clonotype originates from a man between 18 and 35 years old in good health. Some clones in this sample may be carry-over from other donors' samples. The V gene is TRBV5-5, the J gene TRBJ2-1, with D unclear. The CDR3 nucleotides are TGTGCCAGCAGCTTGACTAACTACAATGAGCAGTTCTTC. Protein: CASSLTNYNEQFF.